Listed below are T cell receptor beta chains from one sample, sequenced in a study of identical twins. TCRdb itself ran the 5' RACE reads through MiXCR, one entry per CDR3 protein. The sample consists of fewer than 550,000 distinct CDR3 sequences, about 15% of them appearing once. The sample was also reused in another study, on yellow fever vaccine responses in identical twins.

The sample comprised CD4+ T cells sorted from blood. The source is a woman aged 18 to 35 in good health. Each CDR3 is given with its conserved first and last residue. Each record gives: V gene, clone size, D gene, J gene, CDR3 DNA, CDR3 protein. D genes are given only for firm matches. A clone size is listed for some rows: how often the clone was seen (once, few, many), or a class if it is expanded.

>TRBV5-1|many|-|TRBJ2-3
TGTGCCAGCAGCTTATCAGATACGCAGTATTTT
CASSLSDTQYF
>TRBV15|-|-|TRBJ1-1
TGTGCCACCAGCAGAGAGCCGGGAAGGGGAGGTACTGAAGCTTTCTTT
CATSREPGRGGTEAFF
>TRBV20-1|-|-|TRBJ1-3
TGCAGTGCTAGAGGGAGTGCTGGAAACACCATATATTTT
CSARGSAGNTIYF
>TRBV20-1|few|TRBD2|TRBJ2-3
TGCAGTGCTAGACCGGCCTGGGTGGGAGGGGCAGATACGCAGTATTTT
CSARPAWVGGADTQYF
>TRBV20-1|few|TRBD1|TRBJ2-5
TGCAGTGCTAGAGTCACCGGGACAGAGGCACGGGAGACCCAGTACTTC
CSARVTGTEARETQYF
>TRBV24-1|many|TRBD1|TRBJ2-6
TGTGCCACCAGTGCCCCGGACAGGACTGGGGCCAACGTCCTGACTTTC
CATSAPDRTGANVLTF
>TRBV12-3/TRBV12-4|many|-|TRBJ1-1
TGTGCCAGCAGATTGCAGGGGCCAGCCTCTGAAGCTTTCTTT
CASRLQGPASEAFF
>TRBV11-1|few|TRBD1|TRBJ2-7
TGTGCCAGCAGCCCCAGGGGTGGGACAGGGGGCTACTCCTACGAGCAGTACTTC
CASSPRGGTGGYSYEQYF
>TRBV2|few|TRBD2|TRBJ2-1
TGTGCCAGCAGCAACCTTTTGGGACTAGCGGGAGTAGAGGGTGACGAGTTCTTC
CASSNLLGLAGVEGDEFF
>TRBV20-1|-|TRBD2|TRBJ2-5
TGCAGTGCTAGAGAGTCGGGAGGAAGAGAGACCCAGTACTTC
CSARESGGRETQYF
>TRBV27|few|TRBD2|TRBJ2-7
TGTGCCAGCAGTTTAAGCGGGACCCACTCCTACGAGCAGTACTTC
CASSLSGTHSYEQYF
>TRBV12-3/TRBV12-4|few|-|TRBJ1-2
TGTGCCAGCAGTCCTTCCGGGACAACGAACTATGGCTACACCTTC
CASSPSGTTNYGYTF
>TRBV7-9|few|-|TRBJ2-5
TGTGCCAGCAGCTCCCGACAGACTCTCCAAGAGACCCAGTACTTC
CASSSRQTLQETQYF
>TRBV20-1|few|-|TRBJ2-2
TGCAGTGCTGGAGACAGGGGAGGGAGTACCGGGGAGCTGTTTTTT
CSAGDRGGSTGELFF
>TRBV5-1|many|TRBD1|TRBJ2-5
TGCGCCAGCAGCGCCAACAGGGGGCAAGGAGAGACCCAGTACTTC
CASSANRGQGETQYF
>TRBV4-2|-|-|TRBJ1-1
TGTGCCAGCAGCTGGGCGGGGGACACTGAAGCTTTCTTT
CASSWAGDTEAFF
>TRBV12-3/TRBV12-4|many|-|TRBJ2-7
TGTGCCAGCAGTTGGGCTAGCGCCTCCTACGAGCAGTACTTC
CASSWASASYEQYF
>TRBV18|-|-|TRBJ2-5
TGTGCCAGCTCACCACCACTCAACAAAGGGAAAGAGACCCAGTACTTC
CASSPPLNKGKETQYF
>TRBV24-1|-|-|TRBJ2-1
TGTGCCACCAGATCACTGAAGGGGGATGAGCAGTTCTTC
CATRSLKGDEQFF
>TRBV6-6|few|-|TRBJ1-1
TGTGCCACCGCAGGTGCGGGGTACACTGAAGCTTTCTTT
CATAGAGYTEAFF
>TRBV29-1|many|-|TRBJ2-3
TGCAGCGTTGAGGGTCGCCTCCAAGATACGCAGTATTTT
CSVEGRLQDTQYF
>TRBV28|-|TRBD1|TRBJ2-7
TGTGCCAGCAGGGGACAGGTTGAGCAGTACTTC
CASRGQVEQYF
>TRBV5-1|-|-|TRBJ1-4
TGCGCCAGCAGTAACGCTGACAAACTGTTTTTT
CASSNADKLFF
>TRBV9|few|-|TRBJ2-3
TGTGCCAGCAGCGTAGTGGGGAGAGGGACAGATACGCAGTATTTT
CASSVVGRGTDTQYF
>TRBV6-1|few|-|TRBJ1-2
TGTGCCAGCAGAACCGGGACATTCTCTAACTATGGCTACACCTTC
CASRTGTFSNYGYTF
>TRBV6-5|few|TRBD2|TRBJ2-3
TGTGCCAGCAGTTACCCGATAGCGGGGGCCAGCACAGATACGCAGTATTTT
CASSYPIAGASTDTQYF
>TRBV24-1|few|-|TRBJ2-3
TGTGCCACCAGTGTAGCGGGCACAGATACGCAGTATTTT
CATSVAGTDTQYF
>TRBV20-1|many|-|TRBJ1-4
TGCAGTGCTGCCTCTTTTAATGAAAAACTGTTTTTT
CSAASFNEKLFF
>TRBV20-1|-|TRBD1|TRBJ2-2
TGCAGTGCTAGCCTTCGCCAGGGGGTGTTGTCCGGGGAGCTGTTTTTT
CSASLRQGVLSGELFF
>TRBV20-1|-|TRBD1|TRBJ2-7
TGCAGTGCTGGACCGGGACAGGGATACGAGCAGTACTTC
CSAGPGQGYEQYF
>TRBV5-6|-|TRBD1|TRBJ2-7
TGTGCCAGCAGCGTGACAGGGGTGTCCGGACTCTACGAGCAGTACTTC
CASSVTGVSGLYEQYF
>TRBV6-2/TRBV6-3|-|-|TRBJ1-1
TGTGCCAGCAGTAGCAGATCCACTGAAGCTTTCTTT
CASSSRSTEAFF
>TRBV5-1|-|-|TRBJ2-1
TGCGCCAGCAGCTTGGGGAGGAGTTTTGAGCAGTTCTTC
CASSLGRSFEQFF
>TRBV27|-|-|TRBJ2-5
TGTGCCAGCAGTCCCCGTCCCGGGACCTCGGGAGAGACCCAGTACTTC
CASSPRPGTSGETQYF
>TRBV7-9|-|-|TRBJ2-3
TGTGCCAGCAGCTTAGTAGGACCTGGGTGGCAGTATTTT
CASSLVGPGWQYF
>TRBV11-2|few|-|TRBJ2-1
TGTGCCAGCAGTTCCAGGGGTTCCTACAATGAGCAGTTCTTC
CASSSRGSYNEQFF
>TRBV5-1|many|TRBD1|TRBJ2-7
TGCGCCAGCAGCTCAAGGACAGGGGGGAGCGAGCAGTACTTC
CASSSRTGGSEQYF
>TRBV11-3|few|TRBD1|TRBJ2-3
TGTGCCAGCAGCTTAGTTACCCCGCACAGGGGGGCAGATACGCAGTATTTT
CASSLVTPHRGADTQYF
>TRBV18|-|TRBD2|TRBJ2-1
TGTGCCAGCTCACCACCGGTAGCGGGAGGTACGGTAAATGAGCAGTTCTTC
CASSPPVAGGTVNEQFF
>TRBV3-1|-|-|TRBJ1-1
TGTGCCAGCAGCCAAGTTGTAAGACCTACGCCTGTTGAAGCTTTCTTT
CASSQVVRPTPVEAFF
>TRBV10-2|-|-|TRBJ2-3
TGCGCCAGCAGTGAGCCGGGACGTCGCACAGATACGCAGTATTTT
CASSEPGRRTDTQYF
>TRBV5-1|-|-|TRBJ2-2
TGCGCCAGCAGCTTCCGGGACGCCCGCGGGGAGCTGTTTTTT
CASSFRDARGELFF
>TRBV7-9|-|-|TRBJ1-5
TGTGCCAGCAGCTTACAGGGAGATAGCAATCAGCCCCAGCATTTT
CASSLQGDSNQPQHF
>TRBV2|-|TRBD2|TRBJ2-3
TGTGCCAGCAGTGCTTATTTAGCGGGAAGCACAGATACGCAGTATTTT
CASSAYLAGSTDTQYF
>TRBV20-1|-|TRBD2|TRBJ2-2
TGCAGTGCTACCGCGGGACTAGCGAACACCGGGGAGCTGTTTTTT
CSATAGLANTGELFF
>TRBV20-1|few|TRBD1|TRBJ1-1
TGCAGTGCCCCTGGACAGGGTGTGAACACTGAAGCTTTCTTT
CSAPGQGVNTEAFF
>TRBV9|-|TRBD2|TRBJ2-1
TGTGCCAGCAGCGTTACGGGACTAGCGACTAATGAGCAGTTCTTC
CASSVTGLATNEQFF
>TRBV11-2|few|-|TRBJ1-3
TGTGCCAGCAGCTTAGTCAAGGGGATGATTGGAAACACCATATATTTT
CASSLVKGMIGNTIYF
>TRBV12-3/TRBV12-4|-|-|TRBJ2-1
TGTGCCAGCAGTTTAGAGAGGTGGAATGAGCAGTTCTTC
CASSLERWNEQFF
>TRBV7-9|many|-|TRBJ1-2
TGTGCCAGCAGCCCCGGAGCTTATGGCTACACCTTC
CASSPGAYGYTF
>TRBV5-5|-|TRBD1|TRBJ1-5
TGTGCCAGCAGCGGAGACGGACAGGGGTCTCAGCCCCAGCATTTT
CASSGDGQGSQPQHF
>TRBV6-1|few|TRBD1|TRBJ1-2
TGTGCCAGCACGGACAGGGGGGCCTATGGCTACACCTTC
CASTDRGAYGYTF
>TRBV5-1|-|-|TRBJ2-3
TGCGCCAGCAAGGAGGGGCGCACAGATACGCAGTATTTT
CASKEGRTDTQYF
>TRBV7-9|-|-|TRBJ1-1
TGTGCCAGCAGCTTAGGAGACATTGAAGCTTTCTTT
CASSLGDIEAFF
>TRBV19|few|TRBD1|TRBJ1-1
TGTGCCAGTAGTGGGGACAGGGGGAGCGCTGAAGCTTTCTTT
CASSGDRGSAEAFF
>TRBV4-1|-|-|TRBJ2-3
TGCGCCAGCAGCCCGATAGCTCTCGGACTGACAGATACGCAGTATTTT
CASSPIALGLTDTQYF
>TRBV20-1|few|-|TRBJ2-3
TGCAGTGCTAGAGGATGGGATACGCAGTATTTT
CSARGWDTQYF